This TCR beta chain was sequenced during a study of shared clonotypes between healthy human individuals. Regarding this clone: Antigen: not known.

CD45RO-negative, CCR7-positively selected cells formed the naive CD8 fraction, excluding terminally differentiated effector memory CD45RA+ cells. Study donors comprised healthy, HIV-negative adults devoid of recent acute infection or vaccination. Method: immunoSEQ multiplex PCR; TCRdb's copy keeps in-frame clones and lacks some. This table has about 2 million clones, roughly 94% appearing once. This CDR3 contains 19 residues. The study, taken as a whole, reports: Clonotypes that were shared across a handful of donors made up about 4.5% of naive CD4 clonotypes. Sorted-subset samples were not fully sequenced, rarefaction indicated. Deeper or shallower sequencing was expected to change how clonotypes are shared among donors.

V gene TRBV21-1 combines with J gene TRBJ2-6; TRBD1, as called in the table, went unchecked against the DNA. TRBV21-1 is deemed a pseudogene. The sequencing sample was made of naive CD8+ T cells sorted from blood. The clonotype originates from a man aged 18 to 35 in good health. DNA for the CDR3: TGTGCCAGCAGCAATGCCAGGGGTGGGGGATCCTCTGGGGCCAACGTCCTGACTTTC. Translated, it gives CASSNARGGGSSGANVLTF.